The rows below give T cell receptor beta chains drawn from one sample of a study of blood T cell repertoires in COVID-19. This table comes from immunoSEQ multiplex PCR, and its TCRdb copy is limited to in-frame clones, with some not included. Here the sample spans 350,000 or so clones, about 90% being singletons. Sequencing input: PBMCs or T cells enriched from blood (not recorded which). These receptors were obtained from a woman aged 25 to 39 who had been exposed to COVID-19. CDR3s include the opening cysteine and the closing phenylalanine or tryptophan. Each record gives: V gene, J gene, CDR3 length, CDR3 protein.

V gene: TRBV29-1
J gene: TRBJ1-6
CDR3 length: 14
CDR3 protein: CSIRQGRERSPLHF

V gene: TRBV19
J gene: TRBJ1-1
CDR3 length: 10
CDR3 protein: CASISGRAFF

V gene: TRBV3-1/TRBV3-2
J gene: TRBJ1-6
CDR3 length: 19
CDR3 protein: CASSPVEGLVFSYNSPLHF

V gene: TRBV11-2
J gene: TRBJ1-2
CDR3 length: 12
CDR3 protein: CASVGGGYGYTF

V gene: TRBV27
J gene: TRBJ2-1
CDR3 length: 15
CDR3 protein: CASSWDSGSHNEQFF

V gene: TRBV28
J gene: TRBJ2-2
CDR3 length: 13
CDR3 protein: CALTGTNTGELFF

V gene: TRBV7-8
J gene: TRBJ2-7
CDR3 length: 15
CDR3 protein: CASSGLAGGPYEQYF

V gene: TRBV14
J gene: TRBJ2-7
CDR3 length: 16
CDR3 protein: CASSQVAAGSSYEQYF

V gene: TRBV28
J gene: TRBJ2-5
CDR3 length: 15
CDR3 protein: CASSLSSAGEETQYF

V gene: TRBV7-2
J gene: TRBJ1-2
CDR3 length: 15
CDR3 protein: CASSPGQGRNYGYTF

V gene: TRBV28
J gene: TRBJ2-1
CDR3 length: 22
CDR3 protein: CASSSIQIRTGGASKGYNEQFF

V gene: TRBV3-1/TRBV3-2
J gene: TRBJ1-5
CDR3 length: 16
CDR3 protein: CASSRGQGHSNQPQHF

V gene: TRBV27
J gene: TRBJ2-7
CDR3 length: 14
CDR3 protein: CASRGGGTAYEQYF

V gene: TRBV20-1
J gene: TRBJ2-3
CDR3 length: 16
CDR3 protein: CSASPPLAGGADTQYF

V gene: TRBV9
J gene: TRBJ2-3
CDR3 length: 16
CDR3 protein: CASSAIGQASTDTQYF

V gene: TRBV18
J gene: TRBJ2-7
CDR3 length: 14
CDR3 protein: CASSPPLVSYEQYF

V gene: TRBV7-6
J gene: TRBJ2-3
CDR3 length: 11
CDR3 protein: CASSLAGQSLF

V gene: TRBV7-7
J gene: TRBJ2-7
CDR3 length: 15
CDR3 protein: CASSPGTSGIYEQYF

V gene: TRBV30
J gene: TRBJ2-3
CDR3 length: 13
CDR3 protein: CAWSVEVRHTQYF

V gene: TRBV28
J gene: TRBJ2-3
CDR3 length: 14
CDR3 protein: CASSRDRGSDTQYF

V gene: TRBV24-1
J gene: TRBJ2-5
CDR3 length: 17
CDR3 protein: CATSEERLAGWGETQYF

V gene: TRBV21-1
J gene: TRBJ1-2
CDR3 length: 13
CDR3 protein: CASSKGDSSGYTF

V gene: TRBV13
J gene: TRBJ2-7
CDR3 length: 14
CDR3 protein: CASSLTGAAYEQYF

V gene: TRBV20-1
J gene: TRBJ2-1
CDR3 length: 15
CDR3 protein: CSASNFELPYNEQFF

V gene: TRBV10-2
J gene: TRBJ2-1
CDR3 length: 15
CDR3 protein: CASSGGASKYNEQFF

V gene: TRBV5-1
J gene: TRBJ1-4
CDR3 length: 14
CDR3 protein: CASSPVDKGRKLFF

V gene: TRBV27
J gene: TRBJ1-6
CDR3 length: 13
CDR3 protein: CASSTPGNSPLHF

V gene: TRBV27
J gene: TRBJ1-1
CDR3 length: 16
CDR3 protein: CASSTTPWQQGTEAFF

V gene: TRBV2
J gene: TRBJ1-5
CDR3 length: 14
CDR3 protein: CASSGDREFQPQHF

V gene: TRBV28
J gene: TRBJ1-1
CDR3 length: 12
CDR3 protein: CASSLPRTEAFF

V gene: TRBV11-2
J gene: TRBJ1-2
CDR3 length: 15
CDR3 protein: CASSANIASYYGYTF

V gene: TRBV27
J gene: TRBJ1-1
CDR3 length: 13
CDR3 protein: CASMPRGNTEAFF

V gene: TRBV7-8
J gene: TRBJ2-7
CDR3 length: 14
CDR3 protein: CASSSDRGPYEQYF

V gene: TRBV7-9
J gene: TRBJ2-1
CDR3 length: 14
CDR3 protein: CASSLEAGAHEQFF

V gene: TRBV28
J gene: TRBJ2-5
CDR3 length: 16
CDR3 protein: CASSSRLAAFQETQYF

V gene: TRBV12-3/TRBV12-4
J gene: TRBJ2-1
CDR3 length: 12
CDR3 protein: CASSLDRGEQFF

V gene: TRBV5-6
J gene: TRBJ2-5
CDR3 length: 19
CDR3 protein: CASSASWASGRRLEETQYF

V gene: TRBV7-7
J gene: TRBJ2-2
CDR3 length: 19
CDR3 protein: CASSPGVWGHTPNTGELFF

V gene: TRBV11-2
J gene: TRBJ1-3
CDR3 length: 16
CDR3 protein: CASSTQTESSGNTIYF

V gene: TRBV14
J gene: TRBJ2-7
CDR3 length: 15
CDR3 protein: CASSRGTGNPYEQYF

V gene: TRBV19
J gene: TRBJ2-4
CDR3 length: 19
CDR3 protein: CASSEDLGLAGSPKNIQYF

V gene: TRBV5-4
J gene: TRBJ2-3
CDR3 length: 12
CDR3 protein: CASSFATDTQYF

V gene: TRBV2
J gene: TRBJ2-1
CDR3 length: 14
CDR3 protein: CASSDSMGPNEQFF

V gene: TRBV18
J gene: TRBJ2-7
CDR3 length: 16
CDR3 protein: CASSPQGAGNSYEQYF

V gene: TRBV15
J gene: TRBJ2-7
CDR3 length: 15
CDR3 protein: CATSRDTGGGHEQYF

V gene: TRBV2
J gene: TRBJ1-6
CDR3 length: 21
CDR3 protein: CASSEATGGRGAASYNSPLHF